This T cell receptor beta chain was found in a study of CD8 T cells in ankylosing spondylitis. CDR3 length equals 14 residues. Germline V lookup: CDR1 MNHEY, CDR2 SVGAGI. Trimming cost V 0 bases and J 3 bases, with 8 bases left between them. TCRdb recomputed calls from the 5' RACE reads with MiXCR, one row per CDR3 protein. The repertoire holds about 460,000 distinct CDR3 sequences, with approximately 5% as singletons. General study results and limits: Ankylosing spondylitis blood seemed to carry a telltale TCR beta motif made of several highly homologous variants. Disease-linked clones bore a CD8+ phenotype and were relatively rare in peripheral blood.

This clonotype occurred many times. What it binds is not known. This clonotype was obtained from a male donor with ankylosing spondylitis. The specimen was blood, either unsorted or a sorted T cell fraction (not recorded which). V and J are TRBV6-5 and TRBJ1-1; D might be TRBD1 (5 bases). CDR3 loop: CASSYSKGDTEAFF. In nucleotides, the CDR3 is TGTGCCAGCAGTTACTCGAAAGGGGACACTGAAGCTTTCTTT.